A selection of T cell receptor beta chains follows, all from one sample in a study of T-cell memory formation after mild COVID-19. TCRdb re-derived calls from the 5' RACE reads in MiXCR, one entry per CDR3 protein. The table records about 390,000 distinct CDR3 sequences, approximately 16% of them present only once. Sample: PBMCs or a T cell subset sorted from them (not recorded which). These receptors all come from a man aged 18 to 29 who had mild COVID-19 (a few samples of this study predate the infection). Cell type and time point are not known. Each CDR3 is given with its conserved first and last residue. Fields, in order: J gene, D gene, clone size, V gene, CDR3 protein, CDR3 DNA. A D gene is named only where the DNA matches it firmly. For some rows the clone size is stated as once, few or many, or as a class when expanded; others skip it.

J: TRBJ2-3; D: -; size: few; V: TRBV7-2; CDR3: CASSLDLRDTQYF; DNA: TGTGCCAGCAGCTTAGATCTTCGAGATACGCAGTATTTT
J: TRBJ2-5; D: -; size: -; V: TRBV10-3; CDR3: CATTSGRLKETQYF; DNA: TGTGCCACTACCTCTGGACGGTTAAAAGAGACCCAGTACTTC
J: TRBJ2-1; D: -; size: many; V: TRBV27; CDR3: CASSLLLPGVEQFF; DNA: TGTGCCAGCAGTTTATTACTCCCGGGGGTCGAGCAGTTCTTC
J: TRBJ2-4; D: TRBD2; size: once; V: TRBV6-4; CDR3: CASSDQAGGGNIQYF; DNA: TGTGCCAGCAGTGACCAAGCGGGGGGGGGAAACATTCAGTACTTC
J: TRBJ2-7; D: TRBD1; size: few; V: TRBV5-1; CDR3: CASSRDRDHEQYF; DNA: TGCGCCAGCAGCCGGGACAGGGACCACGAGCAGTACTTC
J: TRBJ2-7; D: -; size: many; V: TRBV6-5; CDR3: CASSYSPGPAEHYEQYF; DNA: TGTGCCAGCAGTTACTCCCCCGGACCGGCTGAACACTACGAGCAGTACTTC
J: TRBJ2-3; D: -; size: few; V: TRBV12-5; CDR3: CASGKRTDTQYF; DNA: TGTGCTAGTGGTAAACGCACAGATACGCAGTATTTT
J: TRBJ2-3; D: TRBD2; size: -; V: TRBV7-2; CDR3: CASSFPLAGGSTDTQYF; DNA: TGTGCCAGCAGCTTTCCCCTAGCGGGGGGGAGCACAGATACGCAGTATTTT
J: TRBJ2-5; D: -; size: -; V: TRBV5-1; CDR3: CASSWGMGIHQETQYF; DNA: TGCGCCAGCAGCTGGGGAATGGGGATACACCAAGAGACCCAGTACTTC
J: TRBJ2-5; D: TRBD2; size: few; V: TRBV20-1; CDR3: CSARPLRLAVQETQYF; DNA: TGCAGTGCTAGACCACTCCGCCTAGCGGTTCAAGAGACCCAGTACTTC
J: TRBJ2-3; D: -; size: -; V: TRBV5-1; CDR3: CASFPQGGTDTQYF; DNA: TGCGCCAGCTTCCCCCAGGGAGGCACAGATACGCAGTATTTT
J: TRBJ2-7; D: -; size: -; V: TRBV5-1; CDR3: CASSGTGLKSYEQYF; DNA: TGCGCCAGCAGCGGAACAGGGTTGAAGTCCTACGAGCAGTACTTC
J: TRBJ2-1; D: TRBD2; size: -; V: TRBV6-2/TRBV6-3; CDR3: CASTSGDYNEQFF; DNA: TGTGCCAGCACTAGCGGGGACTACAATGAGCAGTTCTTC
J: TRBJ1-5; D: -; size: -; V: TRBV18; CDR3: CASSPGANNQPQHF; DNA: TGTGCCAGCTCCCCAGGGGCCAACAATCAGCCCCAGCATTTT
J: TRBJ2-1; D: -; size: few; V: TRBV12-3/TRBV12-4; CDR3: CASSYRVHEQFF; DNA: TGTGCCAGCAGTTACAGGGTCCATGAGCAGTTCTTC
J: TRBJ2-5; D: -; size: many; V: TRBV7-3; CDR3: CASSSGTAGGTQYF; DNA: TGTGCCAGCAGCTCGGGGACGGCTGGGGGGACCCAGTACTTC
J: TRBJ1-1; D: -; size: -; V: TRBV6-5; CDR3: CASSPSSGRLPSTEAFF; DNA: TGTGCCAGCAGTCCATCCTCCGGGAGACTTCCAAGCACTGAAGCTTTCTTT
J: TRBJ2-1; D: -; size: few; V: TRBV20-1; CDR3: CVARRGSYNEQFF; DNA: TGCGTGGCTCGGCGGGGCTCCTACAATGAGCAGTTCTTC
J: TRBJ2-5; D: -; size: few; V: TRBV10-3; CDR3: CAISELSSETQETQYF; DNA: TGTGCCATCAGTGAGCTATCATCAGAGACCCAAGAGACCCAGTACTTC
J: TRBJ1-1; D: TRBD1; size: -; V: TRBV5-1; CDR3: CASSFLGQGGTEAFF; DNA: TGCGCCAGCAGCTTCCTAGGACAGGGGGGCACTGAAGCTTTCTTT
J: TRBJ2-2; D: -; size: few; V: TRBV4-1; CDR3: CASSQVPGTLDGELFF; DNA: TGCGCCAGCAGCCAAGTTCCTGGGACGTTAGACGGGGAGCTGTTTTTT
J: TRBJ2-7; D: -; size: many; V: TRBV27; CDR3: CASREAQPPYEQYF; DNA: TGTGCCAGCCGAGAAGCGCAGCCACCCTACGAGCAGTACTTC
J: TRBJ1-2; D: -; size: few; V: TRBV6-5; CDR3: CASSYGGTANYGYTF; DNA: TGTGCCAGCAGTTACGGGGGTACAGCTAACTATGGCTACACCTTC
J: TRBJ2-5; D: -; size: few; V: TRBV20-1; CDR3: CSAREHWAKETQYF; DNA: TGCAGTGCTAGGGAGCATTGGGCGAAGGAGACCCAGTACTTC
J: TRBJ1-4; D: TRBD1; size: -; V: TRBV7-2; CDR3: CASSGQGVGEKLFF; DNA: TGTGCCAGCAGCGGACAGGGCGTAGGTGAAAAACTGTTTTTT
J: TRBJ1-2; D: -; size: -; V: TRBV20-1; CDR3: CSARRELSGYTF; DNA: TGCAGTGCTAGACGCGAGCTTTCTGGCTACACCTTC
J: TRBJ2-5; D: -; size: few; V: TRBV6-6; CDR3: CASSSEGGEETQYF; DNA: TGTGCCAGCAGTTCCGAGGGTGGTGAAGAGACCCAGTACTTC
J: TRBJ1-4; D: -; size: once; V: TRBV5-5; CDR3: CASSPDSWDEKLFF; DNA: TGTGCCAGCAGCCCGGACAGTTGGGATGAAAAACTGTTTTTT
J: TRBJ1-1; D: -; size: -; V: TRBV7-2; CDR3: CASSRGRMGDTEAFF; DNA: TGTGCCAGCAGCCGAGGCAGGATGGGGGACACTGAAGCTTTCTTT
J: TRBJ1-3; D: -; size: -; V: TRBV9; CDR3: CASSRGGGQGNTIYF; DNA: TGTGCCAGCAGCAGAGGGGGGGGGCAGGGAAACACCATATATTTT
J: TRBJ1-2; D: -; size: -; V: TRBV6-1; CDR3: CASRVDGSYGYTF; DNA: TGTGCCAGCAGAGTGGACGGTTCCTATGGCTACACCTTC
J: TRBJ2-2; D: -; size: -; V: TRBV6-4; CDR3: CASSDSAGNTGELFF; DNA: TGTGCCAGCAGTGACTCGGCGGGGAACACCGGGGAGCTGTTTTTT
J: TRBJ1-1; D: TRBD1; size: -; V: TRBV29-1; CDR3: CSVSQGVTEAFF; DNA: TGCAGCGTTTCCCAGGGGGTTACTGAAGCTTTCTTT
J: TRBJ1-5; D: -; size: -; V: TRBV7-2; CDR3: CASTQGPEVGQPQHF; DNA: TGTGCCAGCACACAGGGACCCGAAGTGGGTCAGCCCCAGCATTTT
J: TRBJ1-5; D: TRBD1; size: few; V: TRBV4-1; CDR3: CASSQPQGAVYNQPQHF; DNA: TGCGCCAGCAGCCAACCTCAGGGGGCTGTTTACAATCAGCCCCAGCATTTT
J: TRBJ2-2; D: -; size: -; V: TRBV19; CDR3: CASIQGGSTRAGELFF; DNA: TGTGCCAGTATCCAAGGGGGGTCCACCCGGGCCGGGGAGCTGTTTTTT
J: TRBJ1-5; D: -; size: -; V: TRBV7-2; CDR3: CASSLRRVNQPQHF; DNA: TGTGCCAGCAGCTTAAGGCGGGTTAATCAGCCCCAGCATTTT
J: TRBJ2-2; D: -; size: -; V: TRBV7-2; CDR3: CASSAFTGELFF; DNA: TGTGCCAGCAGCGCGTTCACCGGGGAGCTGTTTTTT
J: TRBJ1-1; D: TRBD1; size: few; V: TRBV20-1; CDR3: CSARGTGLAFF; DNA: TGCAGTGCTAGGGGGACAGGGCTGGCTTTCTTT
J: TRBJ2-1; D: -; size: few; V: TRBV7-2; CDR3: CASSFPSYNEQFF; DNA: TGTGCCAGCAGCTTCCCCTCCTACAATGAGCAGTTCTTC
J: TRBJ2-5; D: -; size: -; V: TRBV6-2/TRBV6-3; CDR3: CASSYAGGTQYF; DNA: TGTGCCAGCAGTTACGCCGGAGGGACCCAGTACTTC